The clone carrying this T cell receptor (beta chain) showed up just a few times. The antigen remains undetermined. It was template switching that added a universal primer site, and there were unique molecular identifiers on the cDNA. Via MiXCR, TCRdb re-called the 5' RACE reads, giving one row per CDR3 protein. The table shows 550,000 to 700,000 distinct CDR3 sequences, with around a tenth occurring only once. V shed 8 bases and J 8 bases; nucleotides not matched to a gene: 11. Germline CDR1 is KGHSH and CDR2 is LQKENI. The CDR3 has 14 amino acids. These data belong to a study of identical twins. General observations from the study: Sequences that were out-of-frame, alpha and twin-shared displayed an excess of low generation probability. It was possible that invariant MAIT and iNKT cells partly confounded the zero-insertion analyses.

The sample was also linked to a second study, of yellow fever vaccine responses in identical twins. From that second work: A vaccine T cell response that seemed partly convergent and partly personalized was reported in twins.

The chain joins TRBV18 to TRBJ2-1, with 8 bases lining up with TRBD1. The origin of this receptor is a woman between 18 and 29 years old in good health. Input material: PBMCs. DNA for the CDR3: TGTGCCAGCCGACAGGGGAACACACACGATGAGCAGTTCTTC. Protein product: CASRQGNTHDEQFF.